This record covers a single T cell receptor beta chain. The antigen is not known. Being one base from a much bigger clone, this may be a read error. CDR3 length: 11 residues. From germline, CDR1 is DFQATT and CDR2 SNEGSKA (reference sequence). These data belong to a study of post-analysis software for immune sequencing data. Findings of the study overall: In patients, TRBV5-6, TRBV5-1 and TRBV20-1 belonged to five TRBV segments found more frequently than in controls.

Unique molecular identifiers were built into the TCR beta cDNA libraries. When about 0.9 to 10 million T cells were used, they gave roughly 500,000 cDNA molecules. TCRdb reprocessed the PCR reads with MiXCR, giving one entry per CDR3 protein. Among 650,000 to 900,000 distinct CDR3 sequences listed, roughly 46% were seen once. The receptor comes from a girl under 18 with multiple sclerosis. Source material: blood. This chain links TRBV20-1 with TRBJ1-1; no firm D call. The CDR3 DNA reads TGCAGGGCTAGGGCGGGCACTGAAGCTTTCTTT. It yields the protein CRARAGTEAFF.